Sequencing of this T cell receptor (beta chain) was carried out in a study of T cell repertoires in cytomegalovirus infection. Broader study findings: The ex vivo response was dominated by HLA-C-restricted CMV-specific TCR beta clonotypes.

This clonotype was counted at least ten times. Its antigen is unknown. TCRdb redid the calling of the reads with MiXCR, one entry per CDR3 protein. The table has about 600,000 distinct CDR3 sequences, more than 20% seen once. The TCR originated in a human donor in good health (CMV status not recorded). Some clones in this sample may be carry-over from other donors' samples. Sequencing was performed on CD8+ T cells from PBMCs.

This CDR3 is CASSRLAGGLDTQYF. CDR3 nucleotides: TGTGCCAGCAGTCGACTAGCGGGGGGGCTTGATACGCAGTATTTT. J is TRBJ2-3 and V is TRBV7-2, with 14 positions matching TRBD2. The trim removed 6 bases at V and 6 bases at J, leaving 5 bases unmatched. The CDR3 consists of 15 residues. The germline V gene has CDR1 SGHTA and CDR2 FQGNSA.